This entry describes one TCR beta chain. Its antigen is unidentified. This record comes from a study of vaccination and CD4 T cells after COVID-19. Across the study: The stimulating agents, overlapping spike peptides, came from SARS-CoV-2, HCoV-NL63, HCoV-OC43 and HCoV-229E.

Sequenced with the Oncomine TCR Beta short-read assay was DNA taken from cultured CD4+ T cells. MiXCR, applied by TCRdb to the PCR reads, yields one record per CDR3 protein. The sample carries about 21,000 distinct CDR3 sequences, roughly half recorded once. Treatment indicated: approximately 9-day PBMC culture with coronavirus spike peptide pools or control peptides (ViraFEST assay). ViraFEST used peptide pools to expand antigen-specific T cells and subsequently sequenced their TCRs. Cell culture was performed with about 2 million PBMCs per well in the presence of about 9.1 IU/ml IL-2 and roughly 10 ug/ml peptide pools. Study observations and caveats: Researchers report that 304 of 307 vaccine-specific clones in convalescent patients proved spike mono-reactive.

The sequencing here drew on CD4+ T cells from blood, cultured in vitro, taken before SARS-CoV-2 vaccination. This clonotype was sampled from a human donor who had recovered from COVID-19.

Written as DNA, the CDR3 is TGTGCCAGCACCCCGGGACCTACTAACTATGGCTACACCTTC. The encoded protein is CASTPGPTNYGYTF. This chain uses TRBV28 with TRBJ1-2, with a weak D call TRBD1 (5 bases). V was pared by 7 bases and J by 0 bases, with 12 bases between. The germline CDR1 and CDR2 sequences are MDHEN and SYDVKM. The CDR3 sequence is 14 residues long.